This T cell receptor (beta chain) was sequenced during a study of shared clonotypes between healthy human individuals. On the study more broadly: Each donor's CD8 memory used one plate, CD8 naive two, each CD4 subset three. Study outcomes and limitations: Clonotype sharing among donors was expected to depend on sequencing depth. Tissues were not sampled, only blood, and their repertoires likely differ.

Per the germline V gene, CDR1 is MDHEN and CDR2 is SYDVKM. The V gene end was trimmed by 6 bases and the J gene end by 5 bases; junction bases not matched to a gene: 14. The CDR3 consists of 17 residues. The protocol was immunoSEQ multiplex PCR, while the TCRdb copy is restricted to in-frame clones and leaves out a portion. The sample lists 2,500,000 or so clones, less than 95% occurring once. Details on this clone: Its antigen is not known.

The sequence derives from a man aged 18 to 29 in good health. Some clones in this sample may be carry-over from other donors' samples. The material sequenced was naive CD4+ T cells from PBMCs. Subset defined: CD45RA+ positively selected. This rearrangement joins TRBV28 to TRBJ2-2; TRBD2 matches at 8 bases. CDR3 DNA: TGTGCCAGCAGCCCTGTGAGCGGGAGATTTGCGACCGGGGAGCTGTTTTTT. This gives the protein CASSPVSGRFATGELFF.